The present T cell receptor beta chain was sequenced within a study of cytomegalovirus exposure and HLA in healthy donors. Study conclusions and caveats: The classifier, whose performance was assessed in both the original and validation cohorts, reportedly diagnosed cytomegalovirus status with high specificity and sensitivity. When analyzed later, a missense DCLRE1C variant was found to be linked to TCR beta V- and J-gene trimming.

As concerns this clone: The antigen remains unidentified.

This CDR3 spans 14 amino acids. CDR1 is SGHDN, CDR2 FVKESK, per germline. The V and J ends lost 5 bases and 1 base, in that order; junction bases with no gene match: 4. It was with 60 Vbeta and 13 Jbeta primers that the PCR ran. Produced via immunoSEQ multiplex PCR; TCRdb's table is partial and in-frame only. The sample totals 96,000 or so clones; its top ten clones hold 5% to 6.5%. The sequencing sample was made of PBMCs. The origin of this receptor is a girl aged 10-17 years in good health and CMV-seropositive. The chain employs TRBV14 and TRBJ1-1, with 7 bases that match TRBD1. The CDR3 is CASSYRTGNTEAFF. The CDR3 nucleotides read TGTGCCAGCAGCTATCGGACAGGGAACACTGAAGCTTTCTTT.